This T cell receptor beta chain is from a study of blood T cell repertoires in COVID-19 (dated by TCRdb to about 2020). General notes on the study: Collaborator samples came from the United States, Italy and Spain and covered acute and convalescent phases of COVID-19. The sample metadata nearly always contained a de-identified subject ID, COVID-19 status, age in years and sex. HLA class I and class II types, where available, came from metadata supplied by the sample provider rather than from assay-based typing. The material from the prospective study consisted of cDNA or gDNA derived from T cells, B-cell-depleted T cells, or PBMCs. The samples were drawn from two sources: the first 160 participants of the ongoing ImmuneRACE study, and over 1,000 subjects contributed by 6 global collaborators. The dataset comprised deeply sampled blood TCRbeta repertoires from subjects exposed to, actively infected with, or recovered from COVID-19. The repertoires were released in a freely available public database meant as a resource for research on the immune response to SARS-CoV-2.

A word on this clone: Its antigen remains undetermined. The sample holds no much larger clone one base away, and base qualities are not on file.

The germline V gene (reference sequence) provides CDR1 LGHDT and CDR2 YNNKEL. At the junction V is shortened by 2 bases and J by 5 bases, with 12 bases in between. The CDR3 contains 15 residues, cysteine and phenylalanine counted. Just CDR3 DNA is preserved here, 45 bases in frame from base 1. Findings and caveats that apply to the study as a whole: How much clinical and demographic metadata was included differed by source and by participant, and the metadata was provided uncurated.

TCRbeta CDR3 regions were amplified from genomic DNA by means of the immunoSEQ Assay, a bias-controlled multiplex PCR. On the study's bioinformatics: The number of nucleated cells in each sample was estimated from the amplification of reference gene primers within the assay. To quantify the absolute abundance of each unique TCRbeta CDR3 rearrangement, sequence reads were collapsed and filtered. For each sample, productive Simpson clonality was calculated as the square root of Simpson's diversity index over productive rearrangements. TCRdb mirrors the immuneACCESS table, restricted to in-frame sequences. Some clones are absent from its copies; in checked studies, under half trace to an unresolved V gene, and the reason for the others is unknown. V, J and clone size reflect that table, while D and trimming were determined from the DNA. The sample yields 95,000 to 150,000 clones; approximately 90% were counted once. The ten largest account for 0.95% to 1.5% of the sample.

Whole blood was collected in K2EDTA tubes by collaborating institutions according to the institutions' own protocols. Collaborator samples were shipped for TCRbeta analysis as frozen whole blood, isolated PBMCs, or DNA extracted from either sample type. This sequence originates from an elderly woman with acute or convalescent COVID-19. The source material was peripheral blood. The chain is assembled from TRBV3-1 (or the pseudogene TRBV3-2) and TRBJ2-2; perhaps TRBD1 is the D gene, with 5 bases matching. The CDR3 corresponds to CASSQRTGRTGELFF. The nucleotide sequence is TGTGCCAGCAGCCAAAGAACAGGACGTACCGGGGAGCTGTTTTTT.